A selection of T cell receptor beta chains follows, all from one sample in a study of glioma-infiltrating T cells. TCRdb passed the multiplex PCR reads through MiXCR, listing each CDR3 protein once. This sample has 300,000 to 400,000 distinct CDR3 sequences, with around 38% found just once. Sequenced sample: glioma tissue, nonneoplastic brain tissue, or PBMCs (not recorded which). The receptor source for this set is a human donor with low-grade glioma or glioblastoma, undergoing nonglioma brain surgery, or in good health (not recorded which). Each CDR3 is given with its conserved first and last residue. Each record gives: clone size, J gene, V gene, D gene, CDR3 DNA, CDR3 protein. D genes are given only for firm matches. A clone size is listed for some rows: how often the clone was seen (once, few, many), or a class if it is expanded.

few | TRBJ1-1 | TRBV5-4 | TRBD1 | TGTGCCAGCAGCGTCAGGGGGCAGAGGACTGAAGCTTTCTTT | CASSVRGQRTEAFF
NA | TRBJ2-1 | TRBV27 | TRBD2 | TGTGCCAGCAGTTTAAGGCTAGCGGGGATCAATGAGCAGTTCTTC | CASSLRLAGINEQFF
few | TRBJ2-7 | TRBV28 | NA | TGTGCCAGCAGTTCACAGGGTTGGTACGAGCAGTACTTC | CASSSQGWYEQYF
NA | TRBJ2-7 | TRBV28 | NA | TGTGCCAGCATAGAGGGGGGCGGCCACGAGCATTACTTC | CASIEGGGHEHYF
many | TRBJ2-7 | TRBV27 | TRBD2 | TGTGCCAGCAGTATACTAGCGGAGTCCTACGAGCAGTACTTC | CASSILAESYEQYF
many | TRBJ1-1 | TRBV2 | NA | TGTGCCAGTTCAAAAGGGCGTAGCGGCACTGAAGCTTTCTTT | CASSKGRSGTEAFF
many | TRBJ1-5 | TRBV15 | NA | TGTGCCACCAGCAGACTCGGACGGCACAATCAGCCCCAGCATTTT | CATSRLGRHNQPQHF
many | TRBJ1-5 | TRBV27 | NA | TGTGCCAGCAGTTTAAGGGGTTTGGGGTATAGCAATCAGCCCCAGCATTTT | CASSLRGLGYSNQPQHF
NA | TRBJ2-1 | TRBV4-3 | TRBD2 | TGCGCCAGCAGCCAAGATACGGGAGGAACCTACAATGAGCAGTTCTTC | CASSQDTGGTYNEQFF
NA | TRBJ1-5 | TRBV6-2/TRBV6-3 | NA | TGTGCCAGCACCATAGGAGATCAGCCCCAGCATTTT | CASTIGDQPQHF
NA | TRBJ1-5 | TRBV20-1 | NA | TGCAGTGCTAGAGATCTAGATCAGCCCCAGCATTTT | CSARDLDQPQHF